Listed below are T cell receptor beta chains from one sample, sequenced in a study of Ad26.COV2.S vaccination and SARS-CoV-2 variants. Clones were read by immunoSEQ multiplex PCR, and TCRdb kept only the in-frame ones, dropping some. Here the sample spans 300,000 to 350,000 clones, around 89% being singletons. This material consisted of peripheral blood, taken in a trial of Ad26.COV2.S vaccine versus placebo. The receptor source for this set is a person aged 18-65 years who received the Ad26.COV2.S COVID-19 vaccine or a placebo. The CDR3 runs from the conserved cysteine through the conserved F or W. A D gene is named only where the DNA matches it firmly. Size tells how often a clone was seen (once, few, many) or the class of an expanded clone, and some rows leave it out.

abundance,j_gene,v_gene,d_gene,CDR3nt,CDR3aa
NA,TRBJ2-1,TRBV29-1,NA,TGCAGCGTTGACGGGGATACCTCCTACAATGAGCAGTTCTTC,CSVDGDTSYNEQFF
NA,TRBJ2-1,TRBV10-1,TRBD2,TGCGCCAGCAGTGGCCTTAGCGGGGGGGAAGAAGAGCAGTTCTTC,CASSGLSGGEEEQFF
NA,TRBJ1-6,TRBV2,TRBD1,TGTGCCAGCAGTGATCTGTTACCCGGGGACAGGGATAATTCACCCCTCCACTTT,CASSDLLPGDRDNSPLHF
NA,TRBJ2-7,TRBV15,TRBD2,TGTGCCACCAGCAGAGTTCTAGCGGGTAACAACTACGAGCAGTACTTC,CATSRVLAGNNYEQYF
NA,TRBJ1-5,TRBV19,NA,TGTGCCAGTAGTACGCAGGGTGACGGGGGACAGCCCCAGCATTTT,CASSTQGDGGQPQHF
NA,TRBJ1-1,TRBV29-1,NA,TGCAGCGTTGACGGGCCAACAACATCGAACACTGAAGCTTTCTTT,CSVDGPTTSNTEAFF
NA,TRBJ2-1,TRBV27,NA,TGTGCCAGCAGTTTATCGAAGGGGGGGCTCTCCTACAATGAGCAGTTCTTC,CASSLSKGGLSYNEQFF
NA,TRBJ2-4,TRBV6-5,TRBD1,TGTGCCAGCAGTTTACAGGGGGCGACCCCAAAAAACATTCAGTACTTC,CASSLQGATPKNIQYF
NA,TRBJ2-3,TRBV6-5,NA,TGTGCCAGCAGCACGGGGGCAGATACGCAGTATTTT,CASSTGADTQYF
NA,TRBJ1-2,TRBV4-3,NA,TGCGCCAGCAGCCAAGATACTGGGGTCTTCTATGGCTACACCTTC,CASSQDTGVFYGYTF
NA,TRBJ1-2,TRBV18,NA,TGTGCCAGCTCCCACAGGGAGGACTATGGCTACACCTTC,CASSHREDYGYTF
once,TRBJ1-1,TRBV30,NA,TGTGCCTGGAGGAGAGGTTCCTTAGAGAACACTGAAGCTTTCTTT,CAWRRGSLENTEAFF
NA,TRBJ2-3,TRBV15,NA,TGTGCCACCAGCAGAAAACTCCCTATGCCGGGCGCAGATACGCAGTATTTT,CATSRKLPMPGADTQYF
few,TRBJ2-7,TRBV20-1,TRBD1,TGCAGTGCTAACAGGGGCAACGAGCAGTACTTC,CSANRGNEQYF
NA,TRBJ1-4,TRBV15,NA,TGTGCCACCAGCAGAGACCTTAATGAAAAACTGTTTTTT,CATSRDLNEKLFF
NA,TRBJ1-6,TRBV19,NA,TGTGCCAGTAGTATACGGAGGGTAGGCTCACCCCTCCACTTT,CASSIRRVGSPLHF
NA,TRBJ2-2,TRBV2,NA,TGTGCCAGCAGTGAACTCAGCACGAACACCGGGGAGCTGTTTTTT,CASSELSTNTGELFF
NA,TRBJ2-7,TRBV19,TRBD1,TGTGCCAGTAGTACCACAGGGGCCCTCGGCGAGCAGTACTTC,CASSTTGALGEQYF
NA,TRBJ2-1,TRBV2,NA,TGTGCCAGCAGTGATCTAGGAGGCCATGAGCAGTTCTTC,CASSDLGGHEQFF
NA,TRBJ1-1,TRBV10-2,TRBD1,TGCGCCAGCAGGGGCACAGGGGGCCAACCCGAAGCTTTCTTT,CASRGTGGQPEAFF
NA,TRBJ2-7,TRBV28,TRBD2,TGTGCCAGCAGCCGCAGCGGGAAGAGCTCCTACGAGCAGTACTTC,CASSRSGKSSYEQYF
NA,TRBJ2-7,TRBV30,NA,TGTGCCTCGGCAAGGACGGGAAGTATGGAGCAGTACTTC,CASARTGSMEQYF
NA,TRBJ1-5,TRBV28,TRBD1,TGTGCCAGTGGGACAGGGAATCAGCCCCAGCATTTT,CASGTGNQPQHF
NA,TRBJ1-5,TRBV28,NA,TGTGCCAGCAGTTTACTTAGGCCAGGGCGTGTTAGCAATCAGCCCCAGCATTTT,CASSLLRPGRVSNQPQHF
NA,TRBJ2-3,TRBV6-1,NA,TGTGCCAGCAGTGAATGGGCCGCCAGCGATACGCAGTATTTT,CASSEWAASDTQYF
few,TRBJ2-7,TRBV4-1,TRBD1,TGCGCCAGCAGCCAAGAAGGGACAGTCTGGGGTTACGAGCAGTACTTC,CASSQEGTVWGYEQYF
NA,TRBJ2-2,TRBV5-4,TRBD1,TGTGCCAGCAGCTTGGGCGGGACAGGGCCTGTCCCCGGGGAGCTGTTTTTT,CASSLGGTGPVPGELFF
NA,TRBJ2-7,TRBV11-2,NA,TGTGCCAGCAGCTTATTCAGGGGGGACGAGCAGTACTTC,CASSLFRGDEQYF
once,TRBJ1-4,TRBV9,TRBD1,TGTGCCAGCAGCGCGGGCCGAGTGACAGGGGGCCGAGAAAAACTGTTTTTT,CASSAGRVTGGREKLFF
NA,TRBJ2-3,TRBV6-5,NA,TGTGCCAGCAGTCGCGACAGGCGAGATACGCAGTATTTT,CASSRDRRDTQYF
NA,TRBJ2-7,TRBV4-2,NA,TGTGCCAGCAGCCAAGATTGGGGGGAGAACTCCTACGAGCAGTACTTC,CASSQDWGENSYEQYF
NA,TRBJ2-7,TRBV3-1/TRBV3-2,TRBD1,TGTGCCAGCAGCCGGGGACAGGTGACGAGCGAGCAGTACTTC,CASSRGQVTSEQYF
once,TRBJ2-1,TRBV19,TRBD2,TGTGCCAGTAGTATAGATCCGGGAGGGTGGGGGCCCTACAATGAGCAGTTCTTC,CASSIDPGGWGPYNEQFF
NA,TRBJ2-2,TRBV4-1,NA,TGCGCCAGCAGCCAAAAGGGACACCTGAACACCGGGGAGCTGTTTTTT,CASSQKGHLNTGELFF
NA,TRBJ2-7,TRBV28,NA,TGTGCCAGCAGTTTTGGGGGCTCTAACGAGCAGTACTTC,CASSFGGSNEQYF
NA,TRBJ2-7,TRBV6-5,TRBD1,TGTGCCAGCAGGAACCCGGACAGGGGTTACGAGCAGTACTTC,CASRNPDRGYEQYF
NA,TRBJ2-2,TRBV2,NA,TGTGCCAGCAGTGAACTTTCCAAGGCCACCGGGGAGCTGTTTTTT,CASSELSKATGELFF
NA,TRBJ1-1,TRBV7-9,TRBD1,TGTGCCAGCAGACGGACAGGGCCGGATACTGAAGCTTTCTTT,CASRRTGPDTEAFF
few,TRBJ2-7,TRBV6-1,TRBD2,TGTGCCAGCAGTGAAACTTGGACTAGCGGAGACGAGCAGTACTTC,CASSETWTSGDEQYF
NA,TRBJ2-7,TRBV27,TRBD1,TGTGCCAGCAGGGGACAGGGGGTAACCTACGAGCAGTACTTC,CASRGQGVTYEQYF
once,TRBJ2-7,TRBV6-6,TRBD1,TGTGCCAGCAGTTACGCGCAGGGGGCCTACGAGCAGTACTTC,CASSYAQGAYEQYF
NA,TRBJ2-5,TRBV28,NA,TGTGCCAGCAACCCTTCCCGGGCAGGGCAAAGAGAGACCCAGTACTTC,CASNPSRAGQRETQYF
NA,TRBJ2-7,TRBV18,TRBD1,TGTGCCAGCTCACCAGGGACAGAGACATACGAGCAGTACTTC,CASSPGTETYEQYF
NA,TRBJ1-6,TRBV12-3/TRBV12-4,NA,TGTGCCAGCAGTCGGACCTATAATTCACCCCTCCACTTT,CASSRTYNSPLHF
NA,TRBJ2-3,TRBV19,TRBD1,TGTGCCAGTAGTATAAGACAGGGTACAGATACGCAGTATTTT,CASSIRQGTDTQYF
NA,TRBJ2-5,TRBV7-9,NA,TGTGCCAGCAGCTTACAAGGGGAGCGAGAGACCCAGTACTTC,CASSLQGERETQYF
NA,TRBJ1-1,TRBV28,NA,TGTGCCAGTAGGACAGCGAACACTGAAGCTTTCTTT,CASRTANTEAFF
once,TRBJ1-2,TRBV19,NA,TGTGCCAGTAGTATCCCACGGCCTTCCTATGGCTACACCTTC,CASSIPRPSYGYTF
NA,TRBJ2-2,TRBV11-1,TRBD2,TGTGCCAGCAGCCCGTTAGCGGGGGAGCTCACCGGGGAGCTGTTTTTT,CASSPLAGELTGELFF
NA,TRBJ2-2,TRBV2,TRBD2,TGTGCCAGCCGTATAGCGGGGTCGAACACCGGGGAGCTGTTTTTT,CASRIAGSNTGELFF